The clone carrying this T cell receptor beta chain was observed once. The entry originates in a study of blood T cell repertoires in COVID-19. At the level of the study: Collection of acute and convalescent COVID-19 samples took place in the United States, Italy and Spain.

Trimming stripped 0 bases from V and 2 bases from J, with 13 bases between. Per germline, CDR1 ENHRY and CDR2 SYGVKD. The CDR3 consists of 16 residues. Source study methods: Quantification of nucleated cells was approximated via reference gene primer amplification. The data were produced by immunoSEQ multiplex PCR, yet TCRdb's version contains in-frame clones alone and is incomplete. Clone size and V and J calls were adopted from that table, with D and trimming inferred from the DNA. The sample lists around 100,000 clones, roughly 83% occurring once. The chain links TRBV10-3 to TRBJ1-1, with D perhaps matching TRBD1 (5 bases). The clonotype comes from a woman aged 55-69 years with acute or convalescent COVID-19. What was sequenced was peripheral blood. The chain's CDR3 is CAISESGGPPNTEAFF. CDR3 nucleotides: TGTGCCATCAGTGAGTCCGGGGGACCTCCAAACACTGAAGCTTTCTTT.